In its sample, the clone carrying this T cell receptor (beta chain) was seen a few times. Antigen specificity is unknown. The sample originates from a study of identical twins. Study-level findings and limits: Fewer insertions characterized abundant cord blood beta clonotypes, whereas memory repertoires showed none. Twins shared beta out-of-frame sequences in excess, but this excess was weaker. Out-of-frame alpha sequences shared by twins were enriched for low generation probability.

cDNA carried unique molecular identifiers, and a universal primer site was added by template switching. Via MiXCR, TCRdb re-called the 5' RACE reads, giving one row per CDR3 protein. The repertoire holds roughly 690,000 distinct CDR3 sequences, with roughly 6% as singletons. The V and J ends lost 3 bases and 5 bases, in that order; junction bases with no gene match: 7. The CDR3 extends over 16 amino acids. The germline V gene has CDR1 MGHRA and CDR2 YSYEKL. This chain joins TRBV4-1 and TRBJ1-4; 9 bases align to TRBD1. The origin of this receptor is a man aged 18 to 30 in good health. The sample taken for sequencing was naive T cells sorted from blood. The CDR3 coding sequence is TGCGCCAGCAGCCACCGGGAGGGACAGGGAAATGAAAAACTGTTTTTT. It specifies CASSHREGQGNEKLFF.